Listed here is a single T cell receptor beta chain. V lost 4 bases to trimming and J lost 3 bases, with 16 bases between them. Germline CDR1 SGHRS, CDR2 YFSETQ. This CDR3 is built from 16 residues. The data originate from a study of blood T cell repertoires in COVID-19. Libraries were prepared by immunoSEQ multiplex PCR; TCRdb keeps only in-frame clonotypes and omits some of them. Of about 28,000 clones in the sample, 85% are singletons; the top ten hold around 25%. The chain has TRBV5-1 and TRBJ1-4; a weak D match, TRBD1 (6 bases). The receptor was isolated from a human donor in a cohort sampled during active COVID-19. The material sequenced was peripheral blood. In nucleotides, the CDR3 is TGCGCCAGCAGCCCCCCTCAGGGGACGTCTAATGAAAAACTGTTTTTT. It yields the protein CASSPPQGTSNEKLFF.